Given below is one T cell receptor beta chain in context. Its target is not known. Primers: 60 Vbeta forward and 13 Jbeta reverse. As handled by the study authors: Among the unique TCR beta chains that a later analysis counted, about 85 million in all, about 10 million were shared. Clones were sequenced by immunoSEQ multiplex PCR, and TCRdb holds only the in-frame ones, with some missing. The D gene and trimming were derived from the DNA, and the V and J assignments and clone size from that table. The table lists under 130,000 clones, 13% to 15% of them singletons. This sample is part of a study of cytomegalovirus exposure and HLA in healthy donors. Study background: There were fewer than 500 genotyped donors. Of these, 81% fell in the genetic ancestry cluster associated with self-reported Caucasian donors.

The CDR3 contains 16 residues. Germline V gene sequence: CDR1 GTSNPN, CDR2 SVGIG (reference sequence). V dropped 5 bases and J dropped 3 bases, with 19 bases sitting between them. Findings and limits, study-wide: Apparent HLA restriction characterized most CMV-associated TCR beta chains in a later analysis.

Material for sequencing was PBMCs. The V and J genes are TRBV30 and TRBJ2-2; D is ambiguous. This receptor was taken from a female donor in good health and CMV-seronegative. The CDR3 DNA reads TGTGCCTGGCGCCGAGGCCCAGCGAGGCACACCGGGGAGCTGTTTTTT. Encoded protein: CAWRRGPARHTGELFF.